This entry is about one T cell receptor beta chain. Antigen specificity is unknown. This CDR3 has 16 amino acids. Deletions cut 0 bases from V and 0 bases from J, with 8 bases between. Germline V gives CDR1 KGHSH, CDR2 LQKENI. Patients were excluded for autoimmune disease history or systemic immunosuppression. Sampling of blood occurred at baseline, cycle 4 day 1, and cycle 7 day 1. This sample was taken from a study of OX40 agonist ivuxolimab in advanced cancers. Study in general: The treatment was a fully human IgG2 OX40 agonist, ivuxolimab.

Sequencing used immunoSEQ multiplex PCR; TCRdb keeps in-frame clones, though not all of them. The data show just under 55,000 clones, 70% to 80% seen once. Study-wide results and limits: Dose levels from 0.1 to 3.0 mg/kg saw CD4+ and CD8+ blood T cells expand clonally by week 6.

The receptor comes from an adult with an advanced solid tumor such as melanoma, head and neck, liver or kidney cancer. J is TRBJ1-4 and V is TRBV18; possible D gene TRBD1, 5 bases. This sample comprised CD4+ or CD8+ T cells sorted from blood, obtained in a trial of the OX40 agonist ivuxolimab. The CDR3 DNA reads TGTGCCAGCTCACCACCTCAAGGGGCAACTAATGAAAAACTGTTTTTT. Translated, it gives CASSPPQGATNEKLFF.